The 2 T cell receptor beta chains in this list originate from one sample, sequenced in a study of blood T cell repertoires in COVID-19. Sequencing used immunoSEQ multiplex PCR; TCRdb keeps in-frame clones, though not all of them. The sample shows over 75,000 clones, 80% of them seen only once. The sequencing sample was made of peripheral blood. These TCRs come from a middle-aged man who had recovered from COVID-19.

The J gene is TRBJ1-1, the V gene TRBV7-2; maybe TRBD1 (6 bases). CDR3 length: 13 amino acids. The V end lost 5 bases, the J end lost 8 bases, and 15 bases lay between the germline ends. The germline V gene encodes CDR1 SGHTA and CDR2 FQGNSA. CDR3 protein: CASSLRSGTEAFF. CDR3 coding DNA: TGTGCCAGCAGCCTTCGTAGTGGGACAGAAGCTTTCTTT.

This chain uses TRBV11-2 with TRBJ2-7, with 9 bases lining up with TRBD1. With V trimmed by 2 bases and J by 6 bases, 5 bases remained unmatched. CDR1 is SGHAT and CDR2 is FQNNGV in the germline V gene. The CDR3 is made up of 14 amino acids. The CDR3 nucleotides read TGTGCCAGCAGCTTAAAACAGGGGGCAGGCGAGCAGTACTTC. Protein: CASSLKQGAGEQYF.